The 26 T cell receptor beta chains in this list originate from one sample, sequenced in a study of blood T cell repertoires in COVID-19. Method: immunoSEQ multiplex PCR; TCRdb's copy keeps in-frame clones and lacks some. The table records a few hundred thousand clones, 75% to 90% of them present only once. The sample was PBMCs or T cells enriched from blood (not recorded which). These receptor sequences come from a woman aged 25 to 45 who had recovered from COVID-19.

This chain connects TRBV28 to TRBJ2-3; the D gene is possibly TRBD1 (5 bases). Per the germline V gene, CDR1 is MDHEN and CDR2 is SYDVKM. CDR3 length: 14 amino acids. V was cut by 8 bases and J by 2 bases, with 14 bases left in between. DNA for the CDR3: TGTGCCAGCGGGGCGAGCTTCTACACAGATACGCAGTATTTT. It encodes CASGASFYTDTQYF.

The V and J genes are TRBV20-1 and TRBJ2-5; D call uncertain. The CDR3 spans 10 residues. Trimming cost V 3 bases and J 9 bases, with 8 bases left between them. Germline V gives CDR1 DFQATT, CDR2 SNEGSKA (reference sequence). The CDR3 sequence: CSASERPQYF. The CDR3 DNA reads TGCAGTGCTAGTGAGAGGCCCCAGTACTTC.

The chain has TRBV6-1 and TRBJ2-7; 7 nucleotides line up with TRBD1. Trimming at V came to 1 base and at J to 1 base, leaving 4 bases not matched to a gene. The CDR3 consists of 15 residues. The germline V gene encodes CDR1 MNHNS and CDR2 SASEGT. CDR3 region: CASSEGQGASYEQYF. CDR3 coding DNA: TGTGCCAGCAGTGAAGGACAGGGTGCATCCTACGAGCAGTACTTC.

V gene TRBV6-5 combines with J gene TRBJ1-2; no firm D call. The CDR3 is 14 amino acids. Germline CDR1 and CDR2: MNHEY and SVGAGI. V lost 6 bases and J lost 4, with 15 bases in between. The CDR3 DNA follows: TGTGCCAGCAGCCCGATAAATCCACTCTATGGCTACACCTTC. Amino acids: CASSPINPLYGYTF.

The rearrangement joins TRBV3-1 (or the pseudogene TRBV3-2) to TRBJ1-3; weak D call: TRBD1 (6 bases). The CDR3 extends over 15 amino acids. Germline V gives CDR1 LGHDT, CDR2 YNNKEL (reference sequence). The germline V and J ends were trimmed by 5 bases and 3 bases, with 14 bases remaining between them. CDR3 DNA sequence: TGTGCCAGCAGCGACCAGGGGATGGGTGGAAACACCATATATTTT. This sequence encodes CASSDQGMGGNTIYF.

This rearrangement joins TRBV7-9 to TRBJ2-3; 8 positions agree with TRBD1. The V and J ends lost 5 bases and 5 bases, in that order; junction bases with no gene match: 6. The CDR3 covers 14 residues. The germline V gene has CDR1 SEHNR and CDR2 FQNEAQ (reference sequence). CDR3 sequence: CASSPQGGVDTQYF. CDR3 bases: TGTGCCAGCAGCCCACAGGGGGGCGTAGATACGCAGTATTTT.

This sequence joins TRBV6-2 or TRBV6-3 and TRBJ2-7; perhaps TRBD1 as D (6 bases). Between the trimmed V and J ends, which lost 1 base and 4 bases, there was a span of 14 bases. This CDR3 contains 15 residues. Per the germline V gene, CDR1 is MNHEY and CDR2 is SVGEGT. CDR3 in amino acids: CASSYWGRTLYEQYF. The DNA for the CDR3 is TGTGCCAGCAGTTACTGGGGGCGGACTTTATACGAGCAGTACTTC.

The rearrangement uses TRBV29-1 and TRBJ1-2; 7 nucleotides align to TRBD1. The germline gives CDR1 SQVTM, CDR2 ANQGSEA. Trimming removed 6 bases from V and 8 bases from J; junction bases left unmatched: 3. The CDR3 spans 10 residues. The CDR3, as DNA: TGCAGCGTCGGACAGGACGGCTACACCTTC. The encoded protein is CSVGQDGYTF.

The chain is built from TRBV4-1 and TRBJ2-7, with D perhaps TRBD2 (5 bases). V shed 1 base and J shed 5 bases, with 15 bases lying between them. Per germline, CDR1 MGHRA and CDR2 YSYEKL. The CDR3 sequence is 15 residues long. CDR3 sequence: CASSQAPGIDDEQYF. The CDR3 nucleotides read TGCGCCAGCAGCCAAGCCCCGGGAATAGATGACGAGCAGTACTTC.

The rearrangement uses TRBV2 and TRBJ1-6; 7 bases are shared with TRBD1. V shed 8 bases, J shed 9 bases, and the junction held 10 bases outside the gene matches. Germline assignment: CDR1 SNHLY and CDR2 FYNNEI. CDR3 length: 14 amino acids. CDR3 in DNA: TGTGCCAGCCTAGGGGACAGTGATAGTTCACCCCTCCACTTT. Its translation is CASLGDSDSSPLHF.

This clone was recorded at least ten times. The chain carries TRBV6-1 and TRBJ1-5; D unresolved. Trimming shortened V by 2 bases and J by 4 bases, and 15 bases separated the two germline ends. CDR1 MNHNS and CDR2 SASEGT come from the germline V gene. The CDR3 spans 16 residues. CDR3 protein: CASSERPGEGNQPQHF. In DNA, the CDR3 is TGTGCCAGCAGTGAAAGGCCCGGGGAGGGAAATCAGCCCCAGCATTTT.

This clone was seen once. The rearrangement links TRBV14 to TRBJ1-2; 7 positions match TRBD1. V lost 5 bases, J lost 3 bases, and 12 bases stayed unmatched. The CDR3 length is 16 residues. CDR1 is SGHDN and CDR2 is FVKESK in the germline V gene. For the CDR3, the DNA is TGTGCCAGCAGCTATTCGACAGGGTCGCAGTACTATGGCTACACCTTC. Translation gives CASSYSTGSQYYGYTF.

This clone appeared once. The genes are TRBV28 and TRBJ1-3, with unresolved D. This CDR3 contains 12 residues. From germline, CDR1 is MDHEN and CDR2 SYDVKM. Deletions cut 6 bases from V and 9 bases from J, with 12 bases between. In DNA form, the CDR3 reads TGTGCCAGCAGCCCGCCTCGAGGCACCATATATTTT. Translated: CASSPPRGTIYF.

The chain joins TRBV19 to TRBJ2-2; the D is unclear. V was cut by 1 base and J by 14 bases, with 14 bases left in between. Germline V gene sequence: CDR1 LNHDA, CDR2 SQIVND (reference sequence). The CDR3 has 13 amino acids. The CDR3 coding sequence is TGTGCCAGTAGTATAGCCACTACCGATTATCTGTTTTTT. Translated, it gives CASSIATTDYLFF.

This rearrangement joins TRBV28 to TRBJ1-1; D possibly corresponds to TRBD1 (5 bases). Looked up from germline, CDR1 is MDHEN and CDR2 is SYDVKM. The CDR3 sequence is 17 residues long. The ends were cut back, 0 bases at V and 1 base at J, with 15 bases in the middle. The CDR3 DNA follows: TGTGCCAGCAGTTTATGGGGACTGGGGCCGCGGAACACTGAAGCTTTCTTT. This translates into CASSLWGLGPRNTEAFF.

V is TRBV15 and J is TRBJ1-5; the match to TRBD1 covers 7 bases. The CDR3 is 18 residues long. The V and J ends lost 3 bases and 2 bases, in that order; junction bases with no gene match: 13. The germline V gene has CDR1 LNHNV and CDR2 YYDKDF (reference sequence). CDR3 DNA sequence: TGTGCCACCAGCAGTCGACAGGGACCATCAATCGGCAATCAGCCCCAGCATTTT. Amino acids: CATSSRQGPSIGNQPQHF.

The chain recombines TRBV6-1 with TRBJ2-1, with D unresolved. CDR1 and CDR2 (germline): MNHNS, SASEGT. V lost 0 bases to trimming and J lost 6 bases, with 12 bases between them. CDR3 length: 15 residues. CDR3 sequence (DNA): TGTGCCAGCAGTGAAGCGTTTCAGTTTCGCAATGAGCAGTTCTTC. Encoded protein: CASSEAFQFRNEQFF.

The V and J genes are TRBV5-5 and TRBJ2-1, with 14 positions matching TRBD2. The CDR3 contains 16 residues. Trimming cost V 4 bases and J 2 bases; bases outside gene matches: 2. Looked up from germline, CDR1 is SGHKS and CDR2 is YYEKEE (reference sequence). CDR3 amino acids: CASSRLAGGTYNEQFF. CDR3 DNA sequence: TGTGCCAGCAGCCGACTAGCGGGGGGGACCTACAATGAGCAGTTCTTC.

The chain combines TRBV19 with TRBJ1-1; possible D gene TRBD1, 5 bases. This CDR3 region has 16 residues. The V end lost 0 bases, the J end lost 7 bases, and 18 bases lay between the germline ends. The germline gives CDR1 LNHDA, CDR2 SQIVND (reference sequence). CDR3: CASSIDLGTGWGEAFF. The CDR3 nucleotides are TGTGCCAGTAGTATAGATCTGGGAACAGGCTGGGGTGAAGCTTTCTTT.

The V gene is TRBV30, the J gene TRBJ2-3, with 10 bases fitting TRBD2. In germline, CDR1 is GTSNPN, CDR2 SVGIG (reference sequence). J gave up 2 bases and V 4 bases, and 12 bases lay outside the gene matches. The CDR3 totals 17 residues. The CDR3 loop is CAWKDIGLADHTDTQYF. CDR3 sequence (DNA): TGTGCCTGGAAAGATATTGGACTAGCGGACCACACAGATACGCAGTATTTT.

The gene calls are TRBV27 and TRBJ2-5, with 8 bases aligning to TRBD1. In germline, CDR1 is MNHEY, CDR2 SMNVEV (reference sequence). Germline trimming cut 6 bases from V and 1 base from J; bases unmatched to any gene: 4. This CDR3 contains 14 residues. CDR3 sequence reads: CASSLQGAQETQYF. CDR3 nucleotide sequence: TGTGCCAGCAGCCTGCAGGGGGCCCAAGAGACCCAGTACTTC.

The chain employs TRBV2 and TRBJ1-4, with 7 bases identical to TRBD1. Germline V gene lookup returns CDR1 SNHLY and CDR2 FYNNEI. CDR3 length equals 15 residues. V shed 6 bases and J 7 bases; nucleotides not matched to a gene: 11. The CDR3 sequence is CASRPDRALSEKLFF. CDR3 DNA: TGTGCCAGCAGACCAGACAGGGCCCTTTCTGAAAAACTGTTTTTT.

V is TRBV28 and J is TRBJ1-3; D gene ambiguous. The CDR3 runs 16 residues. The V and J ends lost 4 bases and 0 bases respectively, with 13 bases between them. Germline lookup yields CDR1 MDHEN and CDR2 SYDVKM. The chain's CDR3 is CASSSPFSGSGNTIYF. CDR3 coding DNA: TGTGCCAGCAGTTCCCCCTTCAGCGGCTCTGGAAACACCATATATTTT.

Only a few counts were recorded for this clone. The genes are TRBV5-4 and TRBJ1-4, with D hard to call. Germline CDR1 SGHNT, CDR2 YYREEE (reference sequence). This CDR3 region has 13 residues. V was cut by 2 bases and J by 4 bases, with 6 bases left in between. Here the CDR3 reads CASSLGGNEKLFF. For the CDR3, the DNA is TGTGCCAGCAGCTTAGGAGGTAATGAAAAACTGTTTTTT.

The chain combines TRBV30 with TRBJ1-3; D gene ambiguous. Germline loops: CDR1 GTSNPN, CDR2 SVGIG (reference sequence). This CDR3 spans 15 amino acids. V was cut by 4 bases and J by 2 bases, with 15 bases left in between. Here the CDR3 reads CAWNWGVGTGNTIYF. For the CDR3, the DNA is TGTGCCTGGAATTGGGGAGTAGGGACTGGAAACACCATATATTTT.

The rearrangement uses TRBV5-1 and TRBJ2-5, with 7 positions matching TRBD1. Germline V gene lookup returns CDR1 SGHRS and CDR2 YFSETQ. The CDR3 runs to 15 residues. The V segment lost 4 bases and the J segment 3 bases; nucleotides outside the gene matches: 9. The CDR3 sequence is CASSGGPGTEETQYF. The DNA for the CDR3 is TGCGCCAGCAGCGGCGGTCCCGGGACAGAAGAGACCCAGTACTTC.